This record concerns one T cell receptor (beta chain) sequence. The antigen remains undetermined. The data are from a study of graft-versus-host responses after intestinal transplantation. Across the whole study: Recipients got multivisceral, liver-intestinal, or isolated intestinal transplants. For approximately three years after anti-thymocyte globulin induction, all recipients took tacrolimus and steroids.

Study results and limitations: Maximum circulating GvH clone levels tracked with early post-transplant HvG decreases. Patients who carried graft-donor T cell macrochimerism also had high graft-versus-host to host-versus-graft clonal ratios in their allografts.

Profiled with immunoSEQ multiplex PCR; TCRdb holds only in-frame clones, not every one. The sample has 90,000 to 150,000 clones; approximately 95% are singletons. CDR1 is MNHEY, CDR2 SVGAGI, per germline. V shed 6 bases, J shed 3 bases, and the junction held 4 bases outside the gene matches. There are 13 residues in the CDR3. The receptor was isolated from a human donor who received an intestinal transplant. The chain combines TRBV6-5 with TRBJ2-5, with TRBD1 matching over 7 bases. Sequences were derived from unstimulated CD8+ T cells sorted from spleen or lymph node cells, sampled before intestinal transplant. The CDR3 protein is CASSSGTEETQYF. The CDR3 nucleotides read TGTGCCAGCAGCTCCGGGACAGAAGAGACCCAGTACTTC.